Reported below is one TCR beta chain. Antigen specificity is unknown. This likely traces to a read error, being one base from a far larger clone. This same CDR3 is encoded by further DNA sequences in the sample. This sample was included in a study of PD-1 blockade in classical Hodgkin lymphoma. Study-wide points: CD4+ TCR diversity climbed significantly by C4D1, unlike CD8+ TCR diversity.

The table came from immunoSEQ multiplex PCR; TCRdb's copy has only in-frame clones and leaves some out. Seen here are 40,000 to 45,000 clones, around 80% observed once, and the top ten hold 13%. V lost 5 bases and J 1 base, leaving 10 bases between the germline ends. Germline loops: CDR1 SGHTA, CDR2 FQGNSA. The CDR3 runs 14 residues. In every patient, relapse followed autologous stem cell transplantation, while exposure to brentuximab vedotin differed. Sequenced material: peripheral blood mononuclear cells (PBMCs), taken at baseline. The V call is TRBV7-2, the J call TRBJ2-3; D unclear. The receptor was isolated from a human donor with classical Hodgkin lymphoma. CDR3 nucleotide sequence: TGTGCCAGCAGCCAAGGACCAGGCACAGATACGCAGTATTTT. It is translated as CASSQGPGTDTQYF.